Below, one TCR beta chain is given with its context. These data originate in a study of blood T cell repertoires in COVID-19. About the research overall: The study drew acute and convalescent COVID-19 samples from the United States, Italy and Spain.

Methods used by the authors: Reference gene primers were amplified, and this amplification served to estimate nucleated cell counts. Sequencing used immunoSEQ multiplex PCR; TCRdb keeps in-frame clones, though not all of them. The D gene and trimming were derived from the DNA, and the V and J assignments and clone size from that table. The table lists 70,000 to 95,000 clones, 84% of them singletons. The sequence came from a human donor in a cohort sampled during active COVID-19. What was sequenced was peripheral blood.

The CDR3 DNA follows: TGTGCCAGCAGTTACACCGGGAGCGTCACGCGATCACCCCTCCACTTT. This codes for CASSYTGSVTRSPLHF. The rearrangement joins TRBV6-5 to TRBJ1-6; no clear D gene. Germline-derived CDR1 and CDR2 are MNHEY and SVGAGI. V was shortened by 2 bases and J by 10 bases, with 18 bases between the two germline ends. CDR3 length: 16 residues.